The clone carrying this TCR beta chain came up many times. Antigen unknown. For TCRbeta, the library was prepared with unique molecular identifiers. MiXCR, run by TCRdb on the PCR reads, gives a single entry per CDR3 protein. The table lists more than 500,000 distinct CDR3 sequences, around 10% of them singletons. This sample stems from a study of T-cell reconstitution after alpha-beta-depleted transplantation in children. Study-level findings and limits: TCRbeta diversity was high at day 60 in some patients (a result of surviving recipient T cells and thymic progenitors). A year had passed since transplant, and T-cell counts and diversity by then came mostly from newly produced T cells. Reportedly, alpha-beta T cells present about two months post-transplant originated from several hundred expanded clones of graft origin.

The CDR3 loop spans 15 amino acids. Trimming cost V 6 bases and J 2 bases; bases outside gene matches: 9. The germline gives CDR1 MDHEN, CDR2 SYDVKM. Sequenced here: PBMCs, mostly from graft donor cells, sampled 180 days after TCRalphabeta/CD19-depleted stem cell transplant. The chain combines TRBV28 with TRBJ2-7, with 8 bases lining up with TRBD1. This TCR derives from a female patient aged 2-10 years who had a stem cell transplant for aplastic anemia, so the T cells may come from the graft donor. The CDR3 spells CASSSPGQGTYEQYF. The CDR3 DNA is TGTGCCAGCAGCTCCCCCGGACAGGGCACCTACGAGCAGTACTTC.